Sequencing of this T cell receptor beta chain was carried out in a study of T-cell reconstitution after alpha-beta-depleted transplantation in children. This clonotype was counted a few times. During its preparation, the TCRbeta library received unique molecular identifiers. Each CDR3 protein is one row after TCRdb ran MiXCR on the PCR reads. The sample lists some 600,000 distinct CDR3 sequences, approximately 17% occurring once. Sequencing used PBMCs from the stem cell graft donor, obtained from the stem cell graft. The clonotype originates from a human donor who donated a stem cell graft to a child with acute myeloid leukemia.

The CDR3 here is CASSLEGQGESGYTF. For the CDR3, the DNA is TGCGCCAGCAGCTTGGAGGGACAGGGGGAGTCCGGCTACACCTTC. This chain links TRBV5-1 with TRBJ1-2; 11 bases map to TRBD1. Germline CDR1 is SGHRS and CDR2 is YFSETQ. Trimming at V came to 0 bases and at J to 8 bases, leaving 6 bases not matched to a gene. CDR3 length: 15 residues.